The clone carrying this T cell receptor beta chain was recorded a few times. Possible read error: a much larger clone is one base away. Because the CDR3 is missing its conserved closing phenylalanine or tryptophan, this is likely a read error. Profiling that covered TCR beta VDJ and CDR3 relied on genomic DNA as its template. MiXCR, run by TCRdb on the reads, gives a single entry per CDR3 protein. The table has approximately 300,000 distinct CDR3 sequences, 45% to 65% seen once. The data derive from a study of CD8+CD57+ T cells in acquired aplastic anemia. As for the study in general: The DNA of sorted CD4+ and CD8+ cells averaged 3.2 ug.

All patients picked for sequencing had shown, by flow cytometry, an expansion of CD8+CD57+ cells. Severe acquired aplastic anemia was present in all patients. V was cut by 1 base and J by 5 bases, with 2 bases left in between. Per the germline V gene, CDR1 is SGHTA and CDR2 is FQGNSA. This CDR3 region has 11 residues. The chain employs TRBV7-2 and TRBJ2-5, with D unclear. The TCR originated in a human donor with aplastic anemia. Sequencing input: sorted CD4+, CD8+, or CD8+CD57+ T cells (not recorded which) from PBMCs. CDR3 amino acids: CASSLVETQYL. CDR3 nucleotide sequence: TGTGCCAGCAGCTTAGTTGAGACCCAGTACCTC.